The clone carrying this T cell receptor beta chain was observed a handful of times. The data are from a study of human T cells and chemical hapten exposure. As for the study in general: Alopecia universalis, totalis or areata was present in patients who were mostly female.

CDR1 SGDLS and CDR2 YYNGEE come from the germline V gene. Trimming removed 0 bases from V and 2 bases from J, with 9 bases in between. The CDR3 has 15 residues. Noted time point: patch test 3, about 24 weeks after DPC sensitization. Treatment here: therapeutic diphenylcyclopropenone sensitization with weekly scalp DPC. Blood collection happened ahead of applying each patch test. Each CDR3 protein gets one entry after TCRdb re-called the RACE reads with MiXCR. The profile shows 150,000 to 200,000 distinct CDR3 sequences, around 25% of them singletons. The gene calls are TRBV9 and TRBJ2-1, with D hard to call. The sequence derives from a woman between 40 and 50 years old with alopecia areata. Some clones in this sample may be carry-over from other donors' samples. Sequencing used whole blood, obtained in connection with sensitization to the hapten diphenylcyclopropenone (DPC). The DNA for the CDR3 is TGTGCCAGCAGCGTAGACCAGGAAACCTACAATGAGCAGTTCTTC. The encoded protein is CASSVDQETYNEQFF.